A selection of T cell receptor beta chains follows, all from one sample in a study of Ad26.COV2.S vaccination and SARS-CoV-2 variants. Profiled with immunoSEQ multiplex PCR; TCRdb holds only in-frame clones, not every one. The sample carries roughly 460,000 clones, roughly 87% recorded once. The sequencing used peripheral blood, collected in a trial of Ad26.COV2.S vaccine versus placebo. These receptors were collected from a person between 18 and 65 years old who received the Ad26.COV2.S COVID-19 vaccine or a placebo. CDR3s include the opening cysteine and the closing phenylalanine or tryptophan. The D gene is left open where the match is weak.

V gene,J gene,D gene,CDR3 protein
TRBV5-8,TRBJ2-7,NA,CASARNRVFEQYF
TRBV20-1,TRBJ2-2,TRBD2,CSASRTSGNTGELFF
TRBV7-8,TRBJ1-2,TRBD1,CASSPTSNRGQGYTF
TRBV5-5,TRBJ2-1,NA,CASREHVTDTYNEQFF
TRBV7-9,TRBJ2-2,NA,CASSSTPNTGELFF
TRBV19,TRBJ1-1,NA,CASRGRMATGTEAFF
TRBV11-2,TRBJ2-5,NA,CASSSESGTAQETQYF
TRBV2,TRBJ2-1,TRBD1,CASSAKAGTGLRSLFF
TRBV6-5,TRBJ2-2,NA,CASSRQESTGELFF
TRBV18,TRBJ1-3,NA,CASSPPRANRNTIYF
TRBV3-1/TRBV3-2,TRBJ2-7,TRBD2,CASSQGRLARTYEQYF
TRBV27,TRBJ1-1,NA,CASSAGPGQLMNTEAFF
TRBV18,TRBJ2-1,NA,CASSPQGRYYNEQFF
TRBV5-1,TRBJ2-2,TRBD2,CASSQIGTSGAGELFF
TRBV10-2,TRBJ2-4,TRBD1,CASSPDRVAKNIQYF
TRBV18,TRBJ1-4,NA,CASSPLPQGINEKLFF
TRBV5-4,TRBJ1-2,TRBD1,CASSLALGQGADGYTF
TRBV27,TRBJ2-7,TRBD2,CASRDIAGDSYEQYF
TRBV28,TRBJ2-5,TRBD1,CASSRDRGETQYF
TRBV27,TRBJ1-2,NA,CASSWQGGHGYTF
TRBV15,TRBJ1-3,NA,CATSSAQRDTIYF
TRBV19,TRBJ1-2,NA,CASSWWGKSGYTF
TRBV14,TRBJ1-6,NA,CASSQYVGYNSPLHF
TRBV28,TRBJ1-2,NA,CASSSPPGGNYGYTF
TRBV2,TRBJ2-1,NA,CASTGDAYNEQFF
TRBV6-2/TRBV6-3,TRBJ2-3,TRBD2,CASSYSSRLAGGTDTQYF
TRBV6-6,TRBJ1-1,NA,CASSYSGSDSF
TRBV5-4,TRBJ2-3,NA,CASSLYGTDTQYF
TRBV7-9,TRBJ2-1,TRBD2,CASSSSLAGDNEQFF
TRBV11-2,TRBJ2-1,NA,CASSLMVNNEQFF
TRBV9,TRBJ2-3,NA,CASSVFLADTDTQYF
TRBV2,TRBJ1-5,NA,CASSPEIDQPQHF
TRBV27,TRBJ1-2,NA,CASSTDRAYYGYTF
TRBV7-9,TRBJ2-7,TRBD1,CASSLAPGQGVFYEQYF
TRBV6-5,TRBJ1-6,NA,CASSPYSDSPLHF
TRBV2,TRBJ1-1,TRBD1,CASITRQGRTEAFF
TRBV14,TRBJ2-5,NA,CASSQGLRASRETQYF
TRBV9,TRBJ1-6,NA,CASSVAAASNSPLHF
TRBV30,TRBJ1-1,NA,CAWSARVTEAFF
TRBV29-1,TRBJ2-1,TRBD2,CSVALGGRKRDEQFF
TRBV10-1,TRBJ1-5,NA,CASSESSSHWTERRPYSNQPQHF
TRBV18,TRBJ1-5,TRBD1,CASSLGTGDQPQHF
TRBV7-8,TRBJ2-1,TRBD2,CASSPDTGLAYNEQFF
TRBV7-9,TRBJ2-7,TRBD2,CASSLLAGGREQYF
TRBV16,TRBJ2-7,TRBD1,CASSQHGTGNYEQYF
TRBV5-1,TRBJ2-7,TRBD1,CASSGDSYEQYF
TRBV5-6,TRBJ2-7,NA,CASSWLGRHEQYF
TRBV12-3/TRBV12-4,TRBJ1-5,NA,CASSFTENQPQHF
TRBV3-1/TRBV3-2,TRBJ1-1,NA,CASRGGPTNTEAFF
TRBV11-2,TRBJ2-5,NA,CASSPRTAYQETQYF
TRBV3-1/TRBV3-2,TRBJ2-3,NA,CASSSNRADTQYF
TRBV12-5,TRBJ2-1,NA,CASGLFSGEQFF
TRBV29-1,TRBJ1-2,NA,CSVDRGRLGYTF
TRBV6-5,TRBJ1-4,NA,CASRETGYEKLFF